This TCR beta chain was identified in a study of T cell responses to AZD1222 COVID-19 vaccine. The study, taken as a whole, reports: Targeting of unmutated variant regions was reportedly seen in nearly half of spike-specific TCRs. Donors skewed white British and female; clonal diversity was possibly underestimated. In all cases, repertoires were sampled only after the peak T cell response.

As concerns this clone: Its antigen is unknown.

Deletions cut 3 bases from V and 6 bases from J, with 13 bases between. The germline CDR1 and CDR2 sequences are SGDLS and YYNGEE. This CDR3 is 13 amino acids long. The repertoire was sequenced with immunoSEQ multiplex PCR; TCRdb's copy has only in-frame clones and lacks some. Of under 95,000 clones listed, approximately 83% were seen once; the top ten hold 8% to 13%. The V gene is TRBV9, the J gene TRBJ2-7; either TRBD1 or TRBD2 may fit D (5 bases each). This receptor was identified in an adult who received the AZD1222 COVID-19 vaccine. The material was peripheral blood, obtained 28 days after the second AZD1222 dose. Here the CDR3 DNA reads TGTGCCAGCAGCGGGGGGTTGGGGCGCGAGCAGTACTTC. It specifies CASSGGLGREQYF.